This T cell receptor beta chain was sequenced in a study of PD-1 blockade in classical Hodgkin lymphoma. The germline V and J ends were trimmed by 0 bases and 0 bases, with 9 bases remaining between them. Germline V gene data show CDR1 as SGHNT and CDR2 as YYREEE (reference sequence). This CDR3 spans 15 amino acids. Assay used: immunoSEQ multiplex PCR; TCRdb lists only in-frame clones, some missing. The sample lists 15,000 to 25,000 clones, roughly 80% seen once, with 7.3% in the top ten. Study-wide results and limits: While CD8+ TCR diversity did not rise significantly by C4D1, CD4+ TCR diversity did. Any patient who commenced nivolumab under 1 year after ASCT was excluded. Newly diagnosed patients reportedly trailed healthy donors in baseline TCR diversity.

Specified time point: cycle 4 day 1 (C4D1), after more than five weeks of nivolumab. Brentuximab vedotin exposure varied, and every patient relapsed after autologous stem cell transplantation. The study isolated CD8+ T cells from thawed PBMCs by magnetic negative selection. As to this clone: Its antigen is currently unknown.

This TCR derives from a human donor with classical Hodgkin lymphoma. This chain connects TRBV5-4 to TRBJ1-1; no firm D call. The material sequenced was CD8+ T cells from blood, taken before the fourth cycle of nivolumab. CDR3 sequence (DNA): TGTGCCAGCAGCTTGGGAGTGGGCATGAACACTGAAGCTTTCTTT. Translation: CASSLGVGMNTEAFF.